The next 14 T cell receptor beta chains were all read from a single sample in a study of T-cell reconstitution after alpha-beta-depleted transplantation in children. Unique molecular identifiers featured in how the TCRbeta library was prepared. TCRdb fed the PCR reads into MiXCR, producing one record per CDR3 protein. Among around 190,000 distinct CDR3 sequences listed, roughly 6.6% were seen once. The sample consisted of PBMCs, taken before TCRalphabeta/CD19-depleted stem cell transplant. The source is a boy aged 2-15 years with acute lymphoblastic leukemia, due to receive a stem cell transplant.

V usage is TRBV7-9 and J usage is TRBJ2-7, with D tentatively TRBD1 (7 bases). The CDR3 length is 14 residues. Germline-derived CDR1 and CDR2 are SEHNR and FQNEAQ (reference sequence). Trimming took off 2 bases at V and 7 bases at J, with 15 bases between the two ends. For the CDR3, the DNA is TGTGCCAGCAGCTTAACCAGGGGGAGGTTGGAGCAGTACTTC. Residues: CASSLTRGRLEQYF.

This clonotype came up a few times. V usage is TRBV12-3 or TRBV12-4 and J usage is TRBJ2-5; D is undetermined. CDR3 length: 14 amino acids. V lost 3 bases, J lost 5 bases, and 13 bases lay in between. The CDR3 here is CASSFGGPRETQYF. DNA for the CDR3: TGTGCCAGCAGTTTTGGTGGGCCACGCGAGACCCAGTACTTC.

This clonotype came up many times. CDR3 sequence reads: CATSRDQGGETQYF. CDR3 DNA: TGTGCCACCAGCAGAGATCAAGGTGGAGAGACCCAGTACTTC. J is TRBJ2-5 and V is TRBV15; D remains ambiguous. V lost 0 bases and J 4 bases, leaving 9 bases between the germline ends. The CDR3 length is 14 residues. Germline V gene data show CDR1 as LNHNV and CDR2 as YYDKDF (reference sequence).

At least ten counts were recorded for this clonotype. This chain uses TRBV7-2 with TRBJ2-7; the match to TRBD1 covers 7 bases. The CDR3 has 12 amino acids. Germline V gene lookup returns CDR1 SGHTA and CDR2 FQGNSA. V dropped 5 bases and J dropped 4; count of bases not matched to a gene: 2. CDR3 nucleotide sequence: TGTGCCAGCAGCAACAGGGGTTACGAGCAGTACTTC. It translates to CASSNRGYEQYF.

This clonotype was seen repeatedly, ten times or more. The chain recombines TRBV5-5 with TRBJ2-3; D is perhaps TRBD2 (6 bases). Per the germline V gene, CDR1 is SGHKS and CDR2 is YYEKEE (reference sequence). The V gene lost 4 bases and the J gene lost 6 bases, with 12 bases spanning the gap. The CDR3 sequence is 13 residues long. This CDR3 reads CASSGLSGDTQYF. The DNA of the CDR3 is TGTGCCAGCAGCGGACTATCTGGGGATACGCAGTATTTT. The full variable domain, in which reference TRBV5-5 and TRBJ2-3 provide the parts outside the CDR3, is DAGVTQSPTHLIKTRGQQVTLRCSPISGHKSVSWYQQVLGQGPQFIFQYYEKEERGRGNFPDRFSARQFPNYSSELNVNALLLGDSALYLCASSGLSGDTQYFGPGTRLTVL.

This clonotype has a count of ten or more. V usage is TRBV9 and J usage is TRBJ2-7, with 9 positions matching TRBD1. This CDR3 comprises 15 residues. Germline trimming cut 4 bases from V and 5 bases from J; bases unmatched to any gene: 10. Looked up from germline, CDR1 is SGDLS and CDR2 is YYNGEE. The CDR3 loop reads CASSPTGGRLDEQYF. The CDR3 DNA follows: TGTGCCAGCAGCCCGACAGGGGGTAGACTCGACGAGCAGTACTTC.

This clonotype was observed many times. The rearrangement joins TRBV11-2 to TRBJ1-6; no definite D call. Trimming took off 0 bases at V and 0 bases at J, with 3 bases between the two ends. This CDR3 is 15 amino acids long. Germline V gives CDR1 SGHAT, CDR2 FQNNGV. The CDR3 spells CASSLDSSYNSPLHF. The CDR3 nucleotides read TGTGCCAGCAGCTTAGACAGCTCCTATAATTCACCCCTCCACTTT.

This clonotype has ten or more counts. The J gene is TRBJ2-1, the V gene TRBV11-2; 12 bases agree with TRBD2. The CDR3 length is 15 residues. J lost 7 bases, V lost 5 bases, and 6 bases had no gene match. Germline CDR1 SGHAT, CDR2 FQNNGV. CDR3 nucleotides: TGTGCCAGCAGCCTAGCGGGAGGGCCGAGTAATGAGCAGTTCTTC. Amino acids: CASSLAGGPSNEQFF. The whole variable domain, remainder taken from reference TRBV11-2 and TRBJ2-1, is EAGVAQSPRYKIIEKRQSVAFWCNPISGHATLYWYQQILGQGPKLLIQFQNNGVVDDSQLPKDRFSAERLKGVDSTLKIQPAKLEDSAVYLCASSLAGGPSNEQFFGPGTRLTVL.

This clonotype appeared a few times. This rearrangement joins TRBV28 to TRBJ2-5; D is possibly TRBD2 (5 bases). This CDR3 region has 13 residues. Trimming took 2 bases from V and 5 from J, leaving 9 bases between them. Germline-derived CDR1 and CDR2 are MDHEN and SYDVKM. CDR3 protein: CASSLTRRETQYF. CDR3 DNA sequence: TGTGCCAGCAGTTTAACACGGAGGGAGACCCAGTACTTC. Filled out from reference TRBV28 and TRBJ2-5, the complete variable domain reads DVKVTQSSRYLVKRTGEKVFLECVQDMDHENMFWYRQDPGLGLRLIYFSYDVKMKEKGDIPEGYSVSREKKERFSLILESASTNQTSMYLCASSLTRRETQYFGPGTRLLVL.

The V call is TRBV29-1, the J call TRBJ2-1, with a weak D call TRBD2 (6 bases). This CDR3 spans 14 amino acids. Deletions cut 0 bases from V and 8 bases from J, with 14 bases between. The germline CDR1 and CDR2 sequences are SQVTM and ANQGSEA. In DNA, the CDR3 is TGCAGCGTTGAAGAGGCGGGGACCGTGGATGAGCAGTTCTTC. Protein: CSVEEAGTVDEQFF.

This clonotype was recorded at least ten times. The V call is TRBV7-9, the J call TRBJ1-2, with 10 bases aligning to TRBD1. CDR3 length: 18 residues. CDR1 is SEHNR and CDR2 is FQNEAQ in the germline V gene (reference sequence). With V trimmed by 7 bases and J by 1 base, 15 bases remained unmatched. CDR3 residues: CASIESGTGAAYNYGYTF. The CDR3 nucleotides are TGTGCCAGCATCGAATCGGGGACAGGGGCTGCGTATAACTATGGCTACACCTTC.

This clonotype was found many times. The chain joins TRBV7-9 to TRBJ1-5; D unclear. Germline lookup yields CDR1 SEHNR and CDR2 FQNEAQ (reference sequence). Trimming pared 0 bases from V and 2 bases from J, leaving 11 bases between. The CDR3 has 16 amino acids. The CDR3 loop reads CASSLAVSGGNQPQHF. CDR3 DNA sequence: TGTGCCAGCAGCTTAGCTGTATCCGGGGGCAATCAGCCCCAGCATTTT.

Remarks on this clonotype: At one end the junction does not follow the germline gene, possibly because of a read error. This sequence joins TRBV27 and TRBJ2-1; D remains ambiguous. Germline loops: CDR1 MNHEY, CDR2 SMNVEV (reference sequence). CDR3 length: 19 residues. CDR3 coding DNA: TGTGCCAGCAGTTTAGTCCCGGTGGGTACGCAAGCCTCCTTCAATGAGCAGTTCTTC. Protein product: CASSLVPVGTQASFNEQFF.

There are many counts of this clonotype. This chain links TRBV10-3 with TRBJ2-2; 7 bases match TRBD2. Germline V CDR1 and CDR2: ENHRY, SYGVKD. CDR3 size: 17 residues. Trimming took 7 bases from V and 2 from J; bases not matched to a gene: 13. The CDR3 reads CAITSGERTDNTGELFF. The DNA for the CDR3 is TGTGCCATCACCAGCGGGGAACGGACGGATAACACCGGGGAGCTGTTTTTT.